Listed below are T cell receptor beta chains from one sample, sequenced in a study of cytomegalovirus exposure and HLA in healthy donors. Libraries were prepared by immunoSEQ multiplex PCR; TCRdb keeps only in-frame clonotypes and omits some of them. The sample records approximately 100,000 clones, roughly 70% being singletons. The sequenced sample consisted of PBMCs. These receptors all come from a male donor in good health and CMV-seropositive. CDR3s include the opening cysteine and the closing phenylalanine or tryptophan. D genes are given only for firm matches. A row's size may be missing; if present it is once, few, many or a size class.

j_gene	d_gene	v_gene	abundance	CDR3nt	CDR3aa
TRBJ2-1	NA	TRBV7-2	NA	TGTGCCAGCAGCGAAGACAGAGCCGCCAATGAGCAGTTCTTC	CASSEDRAANEQFF
TRBJ1-5	TRBD1	TRBV30	NA	TGTGCCTGGAAACCCAGAACAGGGGGCTTTAGCAATCAGCCCCAGCATTTT	CAWKPRTGGFSNQPQHF
TRBJ1-1	TRBD1	TRBV6-5	NA	TGTGCCAGCATAAAAACAGGGGTTAGTCTCACTGAAGCTTTCTTT	CASIKTGVSLTEAFF
TRBJ2-7	TRBD2	TRBV7-6	NA	TGTGCCAGCAGCCCTACTAGCGGGAGCTCCTACGAGCAGTACTTC	CASSPTSGSSYEQYF
TRBJ2-7	TRBD2	TRBV6-1	NA	TGTGCCAGCAGTGAAGTCCCCGGGGGGGGATCCTACGAGCAGTACTTC	CASSEVPGGGSYEQYF
TRBJ1-2	TRBD1	TRBV27	NA	TGTGCCAGCAGTTGGCGACAGGGGGATGGCTACACCTTC	CASSWRQGDGYTF
TRBJ2-7	TRBD2	TRBV29-1	NA	TGCAGCGTGTCCGGGACTAGCGGGAGTGGGGGTGTCTACGAGCAGTACTTC	CSVSGTSGSGGVYEQYF
TRBJ1-3	NA	TRBV18	once	TGTGCCAGCTCACCAGCCCAGGGCTCCCCTCTTGAAGAATCTGGAAACACCATATATTTT	CASSPAQGSPLEESGNTIYF
TRBJ1-6	NA	TRBV2	NA	TGTGCCAGCAGACAGGGAAATTCACCCCTCCACTTT	CASRQGNSPLHF
TRBJ1-4	NA	TRBV19	NA	TGTGCCAGTAGTATAGGGAGACCTAATGAAAAACTGTTTTTT	CASSIGRPNEKLFF
TRBJ1-5	TRBD1	TRBV7-8	NA	TGTGCCAGCAGCTTAGATACAGGGGGCAATCAGCCCCAGCATTTT	CASSLDTGGNQPQHF
TRBJ2-3	TRBD2	TRBV4-3	NA	TGCGCCAGCAGCCAAGACCTAGGGACTAGCGGGAAAGTTGGTACGCAGTATTTT	CASSQDLGTSGKVGTQYF
TRBJ1-1	TRBD1	TRBV5-1	NA	TGCGCCAGCAGCTTGTGGGCAGGGGGCAAGACTGAAGCTTTCTTT	CASSLWAGGKTEAFF
TRBJ1-2	NA	TRBV4-3	few	TGCGCCAGCAGCCAAGATTTGCAGGGAGGAAGGTATGGCTACACCTTC	CASSQDLQGGRYGYTF
TRBJ2-2	NA	TRBV14	NA	TGTGCCAGCAGCCTGCAGCGCGCCGGGGAGCTGTTTTTT	CASSLQRAGELFF
TRBJ2-1	NA	TRBV11-2	NA	TGTGCCAGCAGCTTTGGAGGTAACAATGAGCAGTTCTTC	CASSFGGNNEQFF